A single sample is the source of the 6 T cell receptor beta chains below, sequenced in a study of blood T cells in healthy people across ages. It was with a sample-barcoded 5' primer and a J-beta primer mix that a second PCR of about 6 to 12 cycles was run. MiXCR, applied by TCRdb to the 5' RACE reads, yields one record per CDR3 protein. This sample has fewer than 750,000 distinct CDR3 sequences, with 45% to 60% found just once. Sequencing was performed on blood. These receptors originate from an elderly woman in good health.

The J gene is TRBJ2-1, the V gene TRBV4-2; possible D gene TRBD1, 6 bases. This CDR3 has 15 amino acids. V shed 2 bases and J shed 5 bases, with 13 bases lying between them. In germline, CDR1 is LGHNA, CDR2 YNFKEQ. The CDR3 loop reads CASSQSAGTNNEQFF. In DNA form, the CDR3 reads TGTGCCAGCAGCCAAAGCGCCGGGACAAACAATGAGCAGTTCTTC.

This clonotype was seen a few times. The chain has TRBV12-3 or TRBV12-4 and TRBJ1-5, with a weak D call TRBD1 (6 bases). CDR3 size: 14 residues. Trimming removed 6 bases from V and 3 bases from J, with 12 bases in between. As DNA, the CDR3 is TGTGCCAGCAGCAAGACAGGCCTCAATCAGCCCCAGCATTTT. Amino acids: CASSKTGLNQPQHF.

This clonotype appeared many times. This chain uses TRBV6-5 with TRBJ2-1; 9 positions match TRBD1. There are 15 residues in the CDR3. The germline gives CDR1 MNHEY, CDR2 SVGAGI. V shed 6 bases, J shed 6 bases, and the junction held 9 bases outside the gene matches. This CDR3 is CASRLTGGVSNEQFF. DNA of the CDR3: TGTGCCAGCAGACTTACAGGGGGCGTCTCCAATGAGCAGTTCTTC.

The rearrangement joins TRBV20-1 to TRBJ2-7; 9 nucleotides line up with TRBD1. The CDR3 spans 13 residues. J lost 3 bases, V lost 4 bases, and 4 bases had no gene match. Looked up from germline, CDR1 is DFQATT and CDR2 is SNEGSKA (reference sequence). CDR3 sequence: CSAKRTGVYEQYF. The CDR3 region has the DNA TGCAGTGCTAAGCGGACAGGGGTCTACGAGCAGTACTTC.

About this clonotype itself: This may be a read error: a much more frequent sequence differs by one nucleotide. This chain uses TRBV28 with TRBJ2-3; a possible D gene is TRBD2 (5 bases). The germline V gene has CDR1 MDHEN and CDR2 SYDVKM. The CDR3 extends over 16 amino acids. CDR3 DNA: TGTGCCGGCAGCTCACCTCGGGATCCTAGCACAGATACGCAGTATTTT. Amino acid sequence: CAGSSPRDPSTDTQYF.

In regard to this clonotype: This could be a read error, since a much larger clone is one nucleotide away. V gene TRBV12-3 or TRBV12-4 combines with J gene TRBJ2-7; weak D call: TRBD1 (6 bases). Trimming took 4 bases from V and 7 from J, leaving 14 bases between them. The CDR3 has 13 residues. CDR3 in amino acids: CASSYRVNGEQYF. The CDR3 nucleotides are TGTGCCAGCAGTTACAGGGTGAACGGTGAGCAGTACTTC.